The 18 T cell receptor beta chains reported below all come from one sample, sequenced in a study of identical twins. A single record per CDR3 protein comes from TCRdb applying MiXCR to the 5' RACE reads. The data hold some 730,000 distinct CDR3 sequences, with approximately 18% observed a single time. This same sample was also part of a study on T cells expressing NK-cell markers.

Sequenced sample: PBMCs. The receptors were sampled from a woman between 18 and 29 years old in good health.

This clonotype was detected only a few times. The chain employs TRBV27 and TRBJ1-5; D is perhaps TRBD1 (6 bases). CDR1 is MNHEY and CDR2 is SMNVEV in the germline V gene (reference sequence). The CDR3 consists of 14 residues. V gave up 3 bases and J gave up 9 bases, with 15 bases separating them. The CDR3 DNA reads as TGTGCCAGCAGTTTCCAGGGGCCTACATGGCCCCAGCATTTT. Translating it yields CASSFQGPTWPQHF.

The rearrangement uses TRBV9 and TRBJ2-1, with 9 bases aligning to TRBD1. Germline V CDR1 and CDR2: SGDLS, YYNGEE. This CDR3 has 17 residues. The J segment lost 2 bases and the V segment lost 1 base, leaving 7 bases of the junction unmatched. The CDR3 reads CASSVSQGASAYNEQFF. In nucleotides, the CDR3 is TGTGCCAGCAGCGTATCACAGGGGGCAAGCGCCTACAATGAGCAGTTCTTC. Complete variable domain (other parts from reference TRBV9 and TRBJ2-1): DSGVTQTPKHLITATGQRVTLRCSPRSGDLSVYWYQQSLDQGLQFLIQYYNGEERAKGNILERFSAQQFPDLHSELNLSSLELGDSALYFCASSVSQGASAYNEQFFGPGTRLTVL.

The chain links TRBV5-1 to TRBJ2-2; 13 bases are shared with TRBD2. J was trimmed by 4 bases and V by 7 bases; bases with no gene match: 13. Germline V gene data show CDR1 as SGHRS and CDR2 as YFSETQ. This CDR3 has 18 amino acids. This CDR3 reads CASSTGTSGTRFTGELFF. CDR3 sequence (DNA): TGCGCCAGCTCCACCGGGACTAGCGGGACGAGGTTCACCGGGGAGCTGTTTTTT.

This clonotype was recorded at least ten times. V is TRBV12-3 or TRBV12-4 and J is TRBJ1-5; D is unclear. Trimming took 4 bases from V and 4 from J, leaving 11 bases between them. CDR3 length: 14 amino acids. The CDR3 DNA reads TGTGCCAGCAGTTCGCCCCACCGAAATCAGCCCCAGCATTTT. Residues: CASSSPHRNQPQHF.

This clonotype has more than one count but fewer than ten. The V call is TRBV7-2, the J call TRBJ1-5, with TRBD1 as a possible D gene (5 bases). The CDR3 is made up of 14 amino acids. Germline V gene sequence: CDR1 SGHTA, CDR2 FQGNSA. V shed 4 bases and J shed 10 bases, with 17 bases lying between them. The CDR3 is CASSSTRGRGPQHF. CDR3 bases: TGTGCCAGCAGCTCTACTCGGGGCCGGGGCCCCCAGCATTTT.

The rearrangement uses TRBV29-1 and TRBJ1-2, with D unresolved. CDR1 is SQVTM, CDR2 ANQGSEA, per germline. Deletions cut 3 bases from V and 7 bases from J, with 15 bases between. CDR3 length: 13 residues. The CDR3 DNA follows: TGCAGCGTTGATGCGTTGGGTCTGGCTGGCTACACCTTC. This translates into CSVDALGLAGYTF.

This clonotype was found many times. V gene TRBV12-3 or TRBV12-4 combines with J gene TRBJ1-1; the match to TRBD1 covers 7 bases. With 6 bases clipped from V and 2 bases from J, the junction kept 3 bases outside the gene matches. The CDR3 runs 13 residues. CDR3 sequence reads: CASRRQGNTEAFF. For the CDR3, the DNA is TGTGCCAGCAGAAGACAGGGAAACACTGAAGCTTTCTTT.

The chain carries TRBV5-1 and TRBJ2-3, with TRBD2 matching 10 bases. The CDR3 runs 19 residues. The J segment lost 0 bases and the V segment lost 3 bases, leaving 13 bases of the junction unmatched. Germline CDR1 is SGHRS and CDR2 is YFSETQ. The CDR3, as DNA: TGCGCCAGCAGCTGGATGGTTCCGGGACTAGCGACTAGCACAGATACGCAGTATTTT. This codes for CASSWMVPGLATSTDTQYF.

This clonotype was seen many times. The chain recombines TRBV6-1 with TRBJ2-7; weak D call: TRBD1 (6 bases). The V end was cut by 7 bases, the J end by 1 base, with 11 bases between. Germline CDR1 MNHNS, CDR2 SASEGT. The CDR3 has 13 amino acids. As DNA, the CDR3 is TGTGCCAGCACCAGGGGCGGGTCCTACGAGCAGTACTTC. This sequence encodes CASTRGGSYEQYF.

The V gene is TRBV9, the J gene TRBJ2-3; TRBD2 might be the D (6 bases). V lost 0 bases, J lost 1 base, and 9 bases lay in between. Germline-derived CDR1 and CDR2 are SGDLS and YYNGEE. This CDR3 region has 15 residues. The CDR3 here is CASSVAGDRTDTQYF. CDR3 coding DNA: TGTGCCAGCAGCGTAGCGGGAGATCGCACAGATACGCAGTATTTT.

The genes are TRBV5-5 and TRBJ2-7; 7 nucleotides align to TRBD1. V lost 4 bases and J lost 2; bases outside the gene matches: 15. This CDR3 comprises 17 residues. Per the germline V gene, CDR1 is SGHKS and CDR2 is YYEKEE (reference sequence). This CDR3 is CASSTAEIRQGPYEQYF. The CDR3 coding sequence is TGTGCCAGCAGCACCGCTGAAATCAGACAGGGCCCCTACGAGCAGTACTTC.

This clonotype was recorded many times. V and J are TRBV10-3 and TRBJ1-2; D is undetermined. The CDR3 totals 14 residues. Germline-derived CDR1 and CDR2 are ENHRY and SYGVKD. The V end was cut by 4 bases, the J end by 5 bases, with 14 bases between. The CDR3 loop is CAISARTDEYGYTF. CDR3 nucleotides: TGTGCCATCAGTGCGCGGACGGACGAGTATGGCTACACCTTC.

This chain joins TRBV12-3 or TRBV12-4 and TRBJ1-5; D unresolved. CDR3 length: 14 amino acids. Trimming took off 1 base at V and 7 bases at J, with 11 bases between the two ends. In DNA form, the CDR3 reads TGTGCCAGCAGTTTAGAAGCAGAGGCGCAGCCCCAGCATTTT. It yields the protein CASSLEAEAQPQHF.

This clonotype was detected only a few times. The V gene is TRBV7-9, the J gene TRBJ1-1; D unresolved. The CDR3 loop spans 14 amino acids. The V end was cut by 0 bases, the J end by 2 bases, with 7 bases between. CDR1 is SEHNR and CDR2 is FQNEAQ in the germline V gene (reference sequence). For the CDR3, the DNA is TGTGCCAGCAGCTTAGCGTACGACAACACTGAAGCTTTCTTT. Amino acid sequence: CASSLAYDNTEAFF.

This clonotype was seen ten or more times. V usage is TRBV5-1 and J usage is TRBJ2-7, with 7 bases aligning to TRBD1. CDR1 is SGHRS, CDR2 YFSETQ, per germline. The CDR3 contains 14 residues. Trimming at V came to 6 bases and at J to 1 base, leaving 7 bases not matched to a gene. The CDR3 here is CASKQGDTSYEQYF. Here the CDR3 DNA reads TGCGCCAGCAAGCAGGGGGACACTTCCTACGAGCAGTACTTC.

In its sample, this clonotype was seen a few times. V gene TRBV12-3 or TRBV12-4 combines with J gene TRBJ2-3; a weak D match, TRBD1 (6 bases). The CDR3 spans 15 residues. Trimming pared 5 bases from V and 5 bases from J, leaving 17 bases between. The CDR3 bases are TGTGCCAGCAGTAACACGATGGGGGCCATAGATACGCAGTATTTT. It codes for CASSNTMGAIDTQYF.

The chain combines TRBV6-1 with TRBJ2-3; D perhaps matches TRBD2 (5 bases). The length of the CDR3 is 14 residues. In germline, CDR1 is MNHNS, CDR2 SASEGT. Trimming removed 7 bases from V and 2 bases from J, with 13 bases in between. Written as DNA, the CDR3 is TGTGCCAGCAACCTAGGGAGTTTCACAGATACGCAGTATTTT. Its protein is CASNLGSFTDTQYF.

The chain recombines TRBV12-3 or TRBV12-4 with TRBJ2-7; no reliable D call. The germline V and J ends were trimmed by 7 bases and 0 bases, with 10 bases remaining between them. This CDR3 is built from 13 residues. This CDR3 is CASTQDSSYEQYF. The CDR3 DNA is TGTGCCAGCACCCAAGATAGCTCCTACGAGCAGTACTTC.